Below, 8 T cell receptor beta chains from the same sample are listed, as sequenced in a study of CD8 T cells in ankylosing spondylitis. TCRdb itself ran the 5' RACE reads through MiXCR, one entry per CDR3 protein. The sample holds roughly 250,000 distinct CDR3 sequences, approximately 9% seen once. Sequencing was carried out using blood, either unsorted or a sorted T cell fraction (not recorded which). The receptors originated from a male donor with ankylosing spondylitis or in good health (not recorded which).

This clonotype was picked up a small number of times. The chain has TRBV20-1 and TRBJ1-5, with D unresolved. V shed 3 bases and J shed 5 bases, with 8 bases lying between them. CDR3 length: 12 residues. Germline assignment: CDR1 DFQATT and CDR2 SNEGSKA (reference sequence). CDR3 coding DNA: TGCAGTGCTAGGCGCAGCGATCAGCCCCAGCATTTT. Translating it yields CSARRSDQPQHF.

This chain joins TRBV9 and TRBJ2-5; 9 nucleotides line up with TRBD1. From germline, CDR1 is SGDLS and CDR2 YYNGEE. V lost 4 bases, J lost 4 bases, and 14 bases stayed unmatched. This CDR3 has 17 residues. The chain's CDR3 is CASSLDPSGTGRETQYF. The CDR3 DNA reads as TGTGCCAGCAGCCTGGACCCCTCCGGGACAGGGCGAGAGACCCAGTACTTC.

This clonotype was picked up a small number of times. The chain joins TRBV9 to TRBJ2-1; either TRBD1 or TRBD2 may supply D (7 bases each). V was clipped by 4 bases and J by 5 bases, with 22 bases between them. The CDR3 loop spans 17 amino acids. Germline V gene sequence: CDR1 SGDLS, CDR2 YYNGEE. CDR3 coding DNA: TGTGCCAGCAGCTTCCAGGGGGGGGCAGGGTATAACAATGAGCAGTTCTTC. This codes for CASSFQGGAGYNNEQFF.

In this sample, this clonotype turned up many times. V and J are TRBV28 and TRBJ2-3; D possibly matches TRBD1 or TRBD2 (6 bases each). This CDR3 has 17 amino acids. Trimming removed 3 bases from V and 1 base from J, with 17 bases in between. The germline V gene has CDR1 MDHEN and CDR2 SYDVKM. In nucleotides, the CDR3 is TGTGCCAGCAGTTTCTACAGGGAGGTCTGGGGCACAGATACGCAGTATTTT. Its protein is CASSFYREVWGTDTQYF.

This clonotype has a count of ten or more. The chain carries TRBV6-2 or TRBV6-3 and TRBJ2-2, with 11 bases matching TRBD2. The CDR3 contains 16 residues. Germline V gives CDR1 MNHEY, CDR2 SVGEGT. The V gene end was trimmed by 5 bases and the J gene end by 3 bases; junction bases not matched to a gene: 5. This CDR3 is CASSIAGGPHTGELFF. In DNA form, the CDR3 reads TGTGCCAGCAGTATAGCGGGAGGGCCGCACACCGGGGAGCTGTTTTTT.

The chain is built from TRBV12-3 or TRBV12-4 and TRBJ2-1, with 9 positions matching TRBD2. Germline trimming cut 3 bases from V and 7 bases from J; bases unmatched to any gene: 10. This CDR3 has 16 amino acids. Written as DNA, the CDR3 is TGTGCCAGCAGTTTGGGGAGGAGCGGGGGGATGAATGAGCAGTTCTTC. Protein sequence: CASSLGRSGGMNEQFF.

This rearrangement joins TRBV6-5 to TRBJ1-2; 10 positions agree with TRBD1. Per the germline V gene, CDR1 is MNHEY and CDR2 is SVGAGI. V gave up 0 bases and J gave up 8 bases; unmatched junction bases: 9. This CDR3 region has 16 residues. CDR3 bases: TGTGCCAGCAGTTACTCGAAGGGACAGGGGAGCGGAGGCTACACCTTC. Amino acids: CASSYSKGQGSGGYTF.

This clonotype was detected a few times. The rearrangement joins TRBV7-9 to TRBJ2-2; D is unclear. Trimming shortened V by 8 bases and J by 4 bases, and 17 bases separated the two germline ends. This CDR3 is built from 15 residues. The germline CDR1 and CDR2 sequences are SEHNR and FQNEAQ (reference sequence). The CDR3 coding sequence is TGTGCCAGCCGTCCATCAGCCGTGAGCACCGGGGAGCTGTTTTTT. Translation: CASRPSAVSTGELFF.